This TCR beta chain was identified during a study of shared clonotypes between healthy human individuals. The protocol was immunoSEQ multiplex PCR, while the TCRdb copy is restricted to in-frame clones and leaves out a portion. This sample carries about 520,000 clones, 90% to 97% of them seen once, and the ten largest clones take approximately 0.06%. From germline, CDR1 is LNHDA and CDR2 SQIVND (reference sequence). The V and J ends lost 5 bases and 1 base respectively, with 11 bases between them. The length of the CDR3 is 14 residues. The material sequenced was naive CD4+ T cells sorted from blood. The subset was: CD45RA+ positively selected. The V gene is TRBV19, the J gene TRBJ2-5; D unresolved. The sequence was obtained from a woman aged 25 to 45 in good health. Here the CDR3 reads CASSSPQLQETQYF. DNA of the CDR3: TGTGCCAGTAGTTCTCCCCAGCTCCAAGAGACCCAGTACTTC. The entire variable domain, with the rest obtained from reference TRBV19 and TRBJ2-5, is as follows: DGGITQSPKYLFRKEGQNVTLSCEQNLNHDAMYWYRQDPGQGLRLIYYSQIVNDFQKGDIAEGYSVSREKKESFPLTVTSAQKNPTAFYLCASSSPQLQETQYFGPGTRLLVL.